Listed here is a single T cell receptor beta chain. The antigen is unknown. Clones were read by immunoSEQ multiplex PCR, and TCRdb kept only the in-frame ones, dropping some. The repertoire holds 120,000 to 150,000 clones, with approximately 89% as singletons. These data come from a study of T cell responses to AZD1222 COVID-19 vaccine. Germline V CDR1 and CDR2: MNHEY, SVGAGI. The CDR3 consists of 14 residues. Trimming left V 0 bases short and J 3 bases short, with 6 bases between. Regarding the study as a whole: It should be noted that donors were predominantly white British and more often female, and clonal diversity was possibly underestimated.

This TCR was sampled from an adult in good health. This chain links TRBV6-5 with TRBJ1-5; no definite D call. Here the sequenced sample was peripheral blood, taken on day 0 of AZD1222 vaccination. CDR3: CASSYSRYNQPQHF. The CDR3 bases are TGTGCCAGCAGTTACTCCCGCTACAATCAGCCCCAGCATTTT.